This entry concerns a single TCR beta chain. In this sample, this clone turned up a few times. This clone's antigen is unknown. There are no base qualities to consult, and no much larger clone falls within one base. The data are from a study of cytomegalovirus exposure and HLA in healthy donors (dated by TCRdb to 2016 to 2017). Looking at the study overall: In an earlier analysis of some 610 of the donors, 276 Gb of sequence data and 90 million to 120 million unique TCR beta sequences from about 190 million T cells were reported. About 280 gigabases of sequencing data and roughly 80 million unique TCR sequences made up an early release that covered about 640 HLA-typed donors. Of the 398 genotyped donors, approximately 80% fell in the genetic ancestry cluster associated with self-reported Caucasian donors. The study was designed to test whether signatures of past pathogen exposure could be identified by cataloging public T cell receptors. Using immunosequencing, the study profiled T cell repertoires from about 610 subjects and related those repertoires to cytomegalovirus serostatus. Along with the approximately 600-subject first cohort, a separate validation cohort of over a hundred different subjects was used. The study combined high-throughput TCR immunosequencing, statistical association of individual TCRs with disease status, and machine learning to predict cytomegalovirus infection status. A later analysis re-analyzed previously published TCR beta repertoires from 660 or so donors and added high-resolution HLA genotyping to study TCR occurrence patterns. Rather than using new phenotypic data, the later analysis identified candidate immune exposures from TCR beta sequences and from how often those sequences occurred across donors. An earlier analysis of roughly 580 of the donors used high-throughput TCR beta sequencing to judge whether each TCR beta V gene segment behaved as functional or pseudogenic. Donor age, sex, ethnicity and CMV serostatus were compiled alongside the repertoire data. In a later genetic analysis, genome-wide SNP genotypes for about three fifths of the roughly 670 donors were used, and that subset was treated as a discovery cohort. Every discovery cohort repertoire had been produced on one sequencing platform. Class I and class II HLA loci were covered by the typing at four-digit resolution. The number of typed donors differed by locus: about 620-640 for A, B, C, DRB1 and DQB1; some 500 for DQA1; 606 for DPA1; and roughly 490 for DPB1. Several DR-DQ haplotypes were treated as single units for association and clustering because of strong linkage in the cohort. On average, roughly 250,000 unique TCR beta nucleotide sequences were sequenced per donor among some 420 genotyped donors of the cohort, with around 19% of those sequences being non-productive.

The cohort was made up of roughly 670 healthy bone marrow donors. At the time of sampling, every cohort member was nominally healthy, though immune exposures that went unrecorded were likely present. The donor was CMV seronegative and was included in the group of hundreds of seronegative cohort members. Every donor gave a peripheral blood sample, and the peripheral blood mononuclear cells from that sample were used for TCR beta sequencing. The Qiagen DNeasy Blood Extraction Kit was used to extract genomic DNA from the blood cell samples. What the study reported, not specific to this receptor: Immune exposure information for the cohort was limited to CMV serostatus. While some public TCRs were present in many individuals, most TCR sequences turned up only very rarely across donors. A later genetic analysis associated a missense DCLRE1C variant with V-gene and J-gene trimming of TCR beta chains, and an independent cohort replicated the association. Strong co-occurrence of HLA alleles, especially DR and DQ, made assigning TCR associations to individual alleles difficult. HLA typing was unavailable for some donors at each locus, so association tests used only the typed subset. The study gave a list of some 150 TCR beta chains associated with cytomegalovirus. Specific HLA alleles were associated with over 15,000 TCR beta sequences at a false discovery rate of 0.05 in a later analysis. A group of highly shared sequence variants was considered likely to be a technical artifact of the sequencing pipeline. A further reported finding was that TCR beta sequences accurately predicted the HLA-A and HLA-B alleles for most subjects in the first cohort. A few of the identified cytomegalovirus-associated TCR beta chains were confirmed in vitro to be specific for cytomegalovirus antigens. The earlier analysis of fewer than 750 of the donors excluded 15 to 20 rarely observed V segments, including chromosome 9 orphons, because counts were too low. In both the original and validation cohorts, the classifier was reported to diagnose cytomegalovirus status with high specificity and sensitivity. In a later analysis, most CMV-associated TCR beta chains were found to appear HLA-restricted, with HLA associations seemingly driven largely by CMV exposure. Only TCR beta chains were sequenced in this cohort, and the absence of alpha or paired-chain data limited detectable features. A later analysis reported that several top co-occurrence clusters appeared linked to parvovirus B19, influenza, CMV and Epstein-Barr virus. The authors suggested that the approach could potentially be extended to other disease states and immunological phenotypes. The presence/absence analyses assumed that sequencing depth was roughly uniform across donors, and that assumption may not be true. In a later genetic analysis, fewer N-insertions in productive TCRs were reported among donors in an Asian-associated ancestry cluster than the roughly 640-donor mean. Because the 87-base-pair reads could not distinguish some IMGT-functional V segments, including TRBV6-2 and TRBV6-3, those segments were excluded. An earlier analysis of approximately 600 of the donors showed that most TCR beta V segments appeared in productive rearrangements either about 90% or about 30% of the time, which broadly matched IMGT annotations. A later analysis found that TCR association rates varied across HLA loci, with DRB1 alleles showing the most associated TCRs and HLA-C alleles the fewest. A later analysis found that HLA-associated TCR beta chains were more clonally expanded and had lower generation probabilities than equally common non-associated chains. Correlated functional status among segregating V segments might reflect linkage disequilibrium, but an unknown experimental factor could not be ruled out.

Library generation was performed with the immunoSEQ multiplex PCR assay. For the multiplex PCR, a mixture combining 60 forward primers for TCR Vbeta segments and 13 reverse primers for TCR Jbeta segments was used. The CDR3 region of rearranged TCR beta genes was amplified from genomic DNA with a multiplex PCR assay. On the Illumina HiSeq System, the amplified TCR beta libraries were sequenced as 87-base-pair reads. Turning to the authors' computational methods: A later analysis tallied around 80 million unique TCR beta chains across the 640 or so repertoires, and about 12 million of those chains were shared by two or more donors. Raw reads were error-corrected and collapsed into unique sequences with a nearest-neighbor algorithm that merged closely related sequences to remove PCR and sequencing errors. V, D and J gene segments were assigned by aligning CDR3 sequences to IMGT reference sequences. For a sequence to be retained, a match of at least six nucleotides was required to both a V gene segment and a J gene segment. A rearrangement counted as productive if the CDR3 had no stop codons and remained in frame with V and J, and every other rearrangement counted as non-productive. Following IMGT convention, CDR3 was defined as the stretch from the second conserved V-encoded cysteine to the conserved J-encoded phenylalanine. In an earlier analysis of roughly 580 of the donors, sequences lacking an unambiguous match to a single V gene segment were excluded. An earlier analysis of almost 600 of the donors classified V segments as functional when productive rearrangements were above 56.7% and as segregating when the standard deviation between donors was above 5%. A statistical classification framework was built to diagnose cytomegalovirus status from the catalog of TCR beta chain sequences. In a later analysis, TCR nucleotide sequences were compared against IMGT/GENE-DB human TR gene sequences so that V and J genes could be assigned. The TCRdist pipeline was used in a later analysis to assign CDR3 sequences and most-parsimonious VDJ recombination scenarios. A later analysis defined each TCR beta chain by its CDR3 amino acid sequence plus V-gene family, and excluded reads lacking a unique V-gene family. As a way to deal with suspected cross-contamination and a sequencing artifact, a later analysis dropped approximately 590 nucleotide sequences that were highly shared and had low generation probability. For each public chain, a later analysis derived a clonal expansion index from normalized ranks of inferred template counts within each repertoire. A later analysis computed generation probabilities with a VDJ recombination model fitted to out-of-frame rearrangements, and checked the results against IGoR. Hypergeometric tests were used in a later analysis to score TCR-TCR, TCR-HLA and TCR-CMV co-occurrence, with a repertoire-size bias correction applied to the TCR pairs. False discovery rates were estimated in a later analysis by permuting HLA or CMV assignments 20 times. In a later analysis, co-occurring TCRs were grouped with DBSCAN, and TCRdist sequence similarity was added when clustering was performed within HLA-allele-positive subsets. Co-occurrence clustering excluded repertoires with fewer than 30,000 or more than 120,000 public chains, plus five with anomalous nucleotide sharing. TCRdb limited this immuneACCESS table to in-frame rearrangements with V and J called. A share of clones is missing; checked studies link under half to unresolved V genes, and the rest is unexplained. Clonal size and the V and J genes are those of that table, whereas D and trimming came from the DNA. The sample table lists over 100,000 clones, 70% to 90% of them with a count of one. The ten largest clones capture 2.6% of the sample.

CDR1 is given as ENHRY and CDR2 as SYGVKD, both from the germline V gene. From the cysteine up to the phenylalanine, the CDR3 has a length of 14 residues. This entry keeps only the CDR3 DNA: 42 bases, framed from base 1. Trimming leaves V shorter by 6 bases and J shorter by 4 bases, with the junction holding 3 bases beyond the gene matches. The sequence joins TRBV10-3 to TRBJ1-5; 10 bases in the junction line up with TRBD1. Source material: PBMCs. The source is a man aged 35 to 55 in good health and CMV-seronegative. The CDR3 protein is CAIRGTGANQPQHF. The base sequence is TGTGCCATCAGGGGGACAGGGGCGAATCAGCCCCAGCATTTT.